This TCR beta chain was identified during a study of regulatory T cells in long-lasting Graves disease. Study results and caveats: Lower TCR diversity was seen in persistent Graves' patients than in newly diagnosed ones.

HTBI primers from iRepertoire and Arm-PCR of CDR3 regions yielded the TCR beta libraries. The authors' processing: Across the samples, identification revealed 50 to 80 TRBV and 13 to 15 TRBJ segments. MiXCR, run by TCRdb on the multiplex PCR reads, gives a single entry per CDR3 protein. These V and J calls rely on TCRdb rather than the paper's analysis. The sample has about 440,000 distinct CDR3 sequences, less than 20% seen once. Time point of the sample: newly diagnosed GD, antithyroid drugs for less than 3 months. PBMC RNA was the source of the TCR library. This clonotype was seen ten or more times. Its antigen is still unknown. Germline CDR1 is GTSNPN and CDR2 is SVGIG (reference sequence). The length of the CDR3 is 11 residues. The data also belong to a second study, concerning T cells in Graves' hyperthyroidism and ophthalmopathy. Per that study: Thyroid ultrasound and orbital computed tomography, with clinical symptoms and serum thyroxine and TRAb, informed diagnoses.

This specimen was peripheral blood mononuclear cells (PBMCs), taken at new diagnosis, from a patient treated with antithyroid drugs. This TCR derives from a woman under 30 with Graves disease. This chain uses TRBV30 with TRBJ2-1; D is undetermined. The J call may be in error: the DNA end matches TRBJ2-5 better. In DNA form, the CDR3 reads TGTGCCTGGAGTGCTGGGGAGACCCAGTACTTC. Translated, it gives CAWSAGETQYF.